Listed here is a single TCR beta chain. No antigen is known for it. For every donor, one blood sample of about 2.5 ml was drawn. This sample is part of a study of monozygotic twins with inflammatory bowel disease. Findings and caveats of the study: Limited power may explain why concordant and discordant twins showed no difference in repertoire similarity. Separate T cell subtypes could not be resolved from one another.

cDNA was made in eight separate reactions per sample. TCRdb re-called the 5' RACE reads and catalogs CDR3 proteins one per entry, DNA excluded. Here the sample table reports more than 300,000 distinct CDR3 sequences. This CDR3 is built from 13 residues. Looked up from germline, CDR1 is DFQATT and CDR2 is SNEGSKA (reference sequence). The origin of this receptor is a human donor with ulcerative colitis or Crohn's disease, or a healthy co-twin of an affected twin (not recorded which). Source material: blood. This rearrangement joins TRBV20-1 to TRBJ2-7; without DNA, the TCRdb call of TRBD1 cannot be checked. CDR3 region: CSARRQGGAGQYF.